This T cell receptor (beta chain) is drawn from a study of beta chain features in type 1 diabetes. Study at large: All samples combined gave fewer than 110 million sorted cells for examination.

Expressed TCRB transcripts were sequenced because the entire RNA isolate underwent reverse transcription. Measured with immunoSEQ multiplex PCR; TCRdb has only the in-frame clones, and not every one. This table holds 140,000 to 150,000 clones, 13% found once. Of note for this clone: Antigen specificity is unknown.

This CDR3 is built from 15 residues. Trimming left V 4 bases short and J 3 bases short, with 10 bases between. Per germline, CDR1 MNHNS and CDR2 SASEGT. Study-wide results and caveats: Researchers caution that PCR might favor shorter templates, equally among patients and controls. A greater similarity of naive, central memory and Treg TCRB repertoires was seen among patients than among healthy donors. In all four CD4+ subsets, TCRB CDR3 length was significantly, moderately reduced in type 1 diabetes.

Sequencing input: central memory CD4+ T cells from blood. This TCR derives from a young man with type 1 diabetes. The J gene is TRBJ2-6, the V gene TRBV6-1; D possibly corresponds to TRBD1 (5 bases). The CDR3 loop reads CASSAGLSGANVLTF. CDR3 in DNA: TGTGCCAGCAGTGCAGGGTTGAGTGGGGCCAACGTCCTGACTTTC.